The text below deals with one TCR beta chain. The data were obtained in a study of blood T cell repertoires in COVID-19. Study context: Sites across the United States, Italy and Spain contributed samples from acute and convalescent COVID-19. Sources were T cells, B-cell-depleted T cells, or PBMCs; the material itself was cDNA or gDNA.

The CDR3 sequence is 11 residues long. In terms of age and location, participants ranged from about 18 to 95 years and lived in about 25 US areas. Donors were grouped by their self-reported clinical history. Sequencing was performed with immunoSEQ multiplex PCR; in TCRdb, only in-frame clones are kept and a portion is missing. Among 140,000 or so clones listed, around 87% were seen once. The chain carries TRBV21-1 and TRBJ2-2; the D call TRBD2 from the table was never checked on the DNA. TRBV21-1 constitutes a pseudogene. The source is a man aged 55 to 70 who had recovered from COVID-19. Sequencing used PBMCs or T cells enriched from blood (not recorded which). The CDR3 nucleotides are TGTGCCAGGGCGGGGGCCGGGGAGCTGTTTTTT. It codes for CARAGAGELFF.